This T cell receptor (beta chain) was observed in a study of regulatory T cells in long-lasting Graves disease. About the study: Those Graves' patients who were newly diagnosed had been on antithyroid drugs under 3 months. Findings and limits, study-wide: TRBV28 was favored in persistent disease, as were TRBJ1-2 and TRBJ2-5.

Time point described: newly diagnosed GD, antithyroid drugs for less than 3 months. RNA extracted from PBMCs served as the sequencing template. Assembly of TCR beta libraries relied on iRepertoire HTBI primers together with Arm-PCR of CDR3 regions. Study processing details: Detected in the samples were over 55 TRBV and 15 or so TRBJ segments. A single record per CDR3 protein comes from TCRdb applying MiXCR to the multiplex PCR reads. In this record, the V and J calls reflect TCRdb's handling and not the investigators' own analysis. The repertoire includes hundreds of thousands of distinct CDR3 sequences, 15% to 20% of them detected once, and around 11% sits in the top ten. This clonotype has a count of ten or more. What it recognizes is unknown. V shed 5 bases and J shed 5 bases, with 7 bases lying between them. CDR1 MNHEY and CDR2 SMNVEV come from the germline V gene (reference sequence). CDR3 length: 11 amino acids.

These data were likewise used in another study, on T cells in Graves' hyperthyroidism and ophthalmopathy. In that study: Initially, a first-round RT-PCR of the TCR CDR3 employed the HTBI primer set.

Sequencing used peripheral blood mononuclear cells (PBMCs), obtained at new diagnosis, from a patient treated with antithyroid drugs. The chain couples TRBV27 to TRBJ2-7; the D is unclear. This receptor was obtained from a woman in her twenties or thirties with Graves disease. The CDR3 region has the DNA TGTGCCAGCAGTACCCTCGACGAGCAGTACTTC. Translating gives CASSTLDEQYF.